The 26 T cell receptor beta chains in this list originate from one sample, sequenced in a study of identical twins. TCRdb recomputed calls from the 5' RACE reads with MiXCR, one row per CDR3 protein. The sample consists of roughly 630,000 distinct CDR3 sequences, 7.1% of them appearing once. These records were also assigned to another study, of yellow fever vaccine responses in identical twins.

The material sequenced was PBMCs. Receptors were obtained from a woman aged 18-29 years in good health.

The table lists this clonotype with a few counts. V usage is TRBV3-1 and J usage is TRBJ2-3; 7 nucleotides agree with TRBD2. The CDR3 consists of 18 residues. Germline V gives CDR1 LGHDT, CDR2 YNNKEL (reference sequence). V shed 1 base, J shed 2 bases, and the junction held 12 bases outside the gene matches. CDR3: CASSQVSSGRVFTDTQYF. DNA for the CDR3: TGTGCCAGCAGCCAAGTTTCTAGCGGTCGAGTCTTCACAGATACGCAGTATTTT.

The V call is TRBV28, the J call TRBJ2-1, with D possibly being TRBD1 (7 bases). CDR3 length: 16 residues. Trimming took off 2 bases at V and 3 bases at J, with 14 bases between the two ends. Germline V gene lookup returns CDR1 MDHEN and CDR2 SYDVKM. The chain's CDR3 is CASSLVLQGGYNEQFF. CDR3 DNA: TGTGCCAGCAGTTTAGTTCTTCAGGGGGGCTACAATGAGCAGTTCTTC.

This clonotype was counted a few times. The J gene is TRBJ2-5, the V gene TRBV12-3 or TRBV12-4; 11 bases are shared with TRBD2. The V gene end was trimmed by 3 bases and the J gene end by 5 bases; junction bases not matched to a gene: 8. The CDR3 is made up of 16 amino acids. The CDR3 region is CASSFSGTSGLETQYF. As DNA, the CDR3 is TGTGCCAGCAGTTTTTCCGGGACTAGCGGTTTGGAGACCCAGTACTTC.

This clonotype was found a few times. This chain links TRBV29-1 with TRBJ2-1; 10 bases fit TRBD2. V gave up 3 bases and J gave up 9 bases; unmatched junction bases: 14. The CDR3 extends over 16 amino acids. From germline, CDR1 is SQVTM and CDR2 ANQGSEA. The CDR3 reads CSVEPSGSIVVTEQFF. The CDR3 region has the DNA TGCAGCGTTGAGCCTAGCGGGAGTATCGTTGTCACTGAGCAGTTCTTC.

J is TRBJ1-2 and V is TRBV5-5, with no clear D. The germline CDR1 and CDR2 sequences are SGHKS and YYEKEE (reference sequence). V was trimmed by 1 base and J by 8 bases, leaving 15 bases between them. This CDR3 has 14 residues. The CDR3 nucleotides are TGTGCCAGCAGCTTGCAGGCTCGAGAGGGAGGCTACACCTTC. Its translation is CASSLQAREGGYTF. The complete variable domain, with remaining parts taken from reference TRBV5-5 and TRBJ1-2, reads DAGVTQSPTHLIKTRGQQVTLRCSPISGHKSVSWYQQVLGQGPQFIFQYYEKEERGRGNFPDRFSARQFPNYSSELNVNALLLGDSALYLCASSLQAREGGYTFGSGTRLTVV.

This clonotype came up a few times. The V gene is TRBV5-1, the J gene TRBJ2-1; 7 bases are shared with TRBD2. The V gene end was trimmed by 2 bases and the J gene end by 6 bases; junction bases not matched to a gene: 5. The germline V gene encodes CDR1 SGHRS and CDR2 YFSETQ. The CDR3 spans 14 residues. CDR3 residues: CASSLDSGPNEQFF. DNA of the CDR3: TGCGCCAGCAGCTTAGATAGCGGGCCCAATGAGCAGTTCTTC.

The V call is TRBV20-1, the J call TRBJ2-3, with TRBD1 matching 7 bases. The CDR3 is 15 residues long. V lost 4 bases to trimming and J lost 0 bases; unmatched junction nucleotides: 7. Germline CDR1 reads DFQATT; CDR2 reads SNEGSKA (reference sequence). The CDR3 region has the DNA TGCAGTGCTACCCTCGTACAGGGGAGCACAGATACGCAGTATTTT. This translates into CSATLVQGSTDTQYF.

The chain carries TRBV12-3 or TRBV12-4 and TRBJ2-5; possibly TRBD1 for D (6 bases). The CDR3 runs 13 residues. The V gene lost 6 bases and the J gene lost 4 bases, with 12 bases spanning the gap. The CDR3 sequence: CASRRTGLETQYF. DNA for the CDR3: TGTGCCAGCAGGAGAACAGGGTTAGAGACCCAGTACTTC.

This clonotype has just a few counts. The chain recombines TRBV7-8 with TRBJ2-1; possibly TRBD2 for D (5 bases). The CDR3 loop spans 18 amino acids. Germline CDR1 and CDR2: SGHVS and FQNEAQ. Between the trimmed V and J ends, which lost 1 base and 5 bases, there was a span of 21 bases. CDR3 nucleotides: TGTGCCAGCAGCTTAGGGTTTGTCCGGACGGAGGCCAACAATGAGCAGTTCTTC. Translation gives CASSLGFVRTEANNEQFF.

This clonotype was seen many times. The chain combines TRBV6-1 with TRBJ2-3; D possibly matches TRBD1 or TRBD2 (5 bases each). Germline V lookup: CDR1 MNHNS, CDR2 SASEGT. V was clipped by 5 bases and J by 0 bases, with 12 bases between them. The CDR3 spans 15 residues. CDR3 loop: CASSLGEISTDTQYF. DNA for the CDR3: TGTGCCAGCAGTCTAGGGGAGATAAGCACAGATACGCAGTATTTT.

This clonotype has ten or more counts. The gene calls are TRBV4-2 and TRBJ2-1, with 10 bases that match TRBD2. The CDR3 loop spans 16 amino acids. V was pared by 0 bases and J by 8 bases, with 7 bases of the junction left unmatched. Germline CDR1 LGHNA, CDR2 YNFKEQ. The CDR3 DNA reads TGTGCCAGCAGCCAAGAAGTATCTAGCGGGAGTTATGAGCAGTTCTTC. This translates into CASSQEVSSGSYEQFF.

This clonotype was detected many times. This chain connects TRBV20-1 to TRBJ2-3; the D gene is possibly TRBD2 (6 bases). The V end was cut by 0 bases, the J end by 2 bases, with 24 bases between. CDR1 is DFQATT, CDR2 SNEGSKA, per germline (reference sequence). This CDR3 has 19 amino acids. The CDR3 DNA reads as TGCAGTGCTAGAGATGGGGAACTAGCTGGTGTTCCCCTCACAGATACGCAGTATTTT. Its translation: CSARDGELAGVPLTDTQYF.

This clonotype was seen repeatedly, ten times or more. The chain carries TRBV29-1 and TRBJ2-7; 7 bases are a match to TRBD2. This CDR3 is 11 amino acids long. After removal of 5 bases from V and 4 bases from J, the junction contained 2 bases not matched to a gene. Germline V gives CDR1 SQVTM, CDR2 ANQGSEA. The CDR3 here is CSVKAGYEQYF. Here the CDR3 DNA reads TGCAGCGTTAAAGCGGGGTACGAGCAGTACTTC.

This chain uses TRBV4-1 with TRBJ2-1; TRBD1 matches at 9 bases. This CDR3 is 17 amino acids long. Germline V gene data show CDR1 as MGHRA and CDR2 as YSYEKL. The J segment lost 7 bases and the V segment lost 2 bases, leaving 12 bases of the junction unmatched. CDR3 protein: CASSQLTYYRGRNEQFF. Here the CDR3 DNA reads TGCGCCAGCAGCCAACTAACCTATTACAGGGGGCGGAATGAGCAGTTCTTC.

This clonotype was detected ten times or more. The chain has TRBV12-3 or TRBV12-4 and TRBJ2-1; tentative D call: TRBD2 (6 bases). The CDR3 sequence is 13 residues long. Trimming removed 4 bases at V and 9 bases at J, with 13 bases between. In nucleotides, the CDR3 is TGTGCCAGCAGTTATTTACGGGGGTCTGAGCAGTTCTTC. Its translation is CASSYLRGSEQFF.

This clonotype was counted at least ten times. The chain employs TRBV7-6 and TRBJ1-3, with 8 nucleotides matching TRBD1. The V segment lost 2 bases and the J segment 0 bases; nucleotides outside the gene matches: 6. This CDR3 has 17 amino acids. CDR1 is SGHVS, CDR2 FNYEAQ, per germline. The CDR3 region has the DNA TGTGCCAGCAGCTTAATGTCGGGACAGGTCTCTGGAAACACCATATATTTT. Encoded protein: CASSLMSGQVSGNTIYF.

This clonotype has just a few counts. This chain connects TRBV29-1 to TRBJ2-4; tentatively, D is TRBD1 (5 bases). Germline V gives CDR1 SQVTM, CDR2 ANQGSEA. The germline V and J ends were trimmed by 0 bases and 0 bases, with 15 bases remaining between them. The CDR3 has 17 amino acids. CDR3 sequence: CSVEDRETRLAKNIQYF. The CDR3 DNA follows: TGCAGCGTTGAAGACAGGGAAACCCGGCTAGCCAAAAACATTCAGTACTTC. The complete variable domain, with remaining parts taken from reference TRBV29-1 and TRBJ2-4, reads SAVISQKPSRDICQRGTSLTIQCQVDSQVTMMFWYRQQPGQSLTLIATANQGSEATYESGFVIDKFPISRPNLTFSTLTVSNMSPEDSSIYLCSVEDRETRLAKNIQYFGAGTRLSVL.

This rearrangement joins TRBV6-2 or TRBV6-3 to TRBJ2-3, with D maybe TRBD1 (7 bases). This CDR3 contains 15 residues. Germline V lookup: CDR1 MNHEY, CDR2 SVGEGT. Trimming left V 7 bases short and J 8 bases short, with 22 bases between. CDR3 in amino acids: CASTYGGQGGFTQYF. The CDR3 DNA reads TGTGCCAGCACCTACGGGGGCCAAGGGGGCTTTACGCAGTATTTT.

This clonotype was picked up a small number of times. The rearrangement joins TRBV6-5 to TRBJ2-7; tentatively, D is TRBD1 (6 bases). Germline V CDR1 and CDR2: MNHEY, SVGAGI. Trimming took off 5 bases at V and 9 bases at J, with 14 bases between the two ends. This CDR3 region has 12 residues. The CDR3 spells CASSKPQGGQYF. In DNA, the CDR3 is TGTGCCAGCAGTAAACCACAGGGTGGGCAGTACTTC.

The chain employs TRBV18 and TRBJ2-2; no firm D call. Germline loops: CDR1 KGHSH, CDR2 LQKENI. The CDR3 is made up of 13 amino acids. Trimming stripped 6 bases from V and 5 bases from J, with 10 bases between. In DNA form, the CDR3 reads TGTGCCAGCTCCAACAGACAAACCGGGGAGCTGTTTTTT. It codes for CASSNRQTGELFF.

J is TRBJ2-1 and V is TRBV4-1; D tentatively fits TRBD1 or TRBD2 (6 bases each). Trimming removed 3 bases at V and 2 bases at J, with 20 bases between. CDR3 size: 18 residues. Germline V gives CDR1 MGHRA, CDR2 YSYEKL. CDR3 protein: CASSQAPGAPVAYNEQFF. CDR3 nucleotides: TGCGCCAGCAGCCAGGCGCCGGGGGCCCCCGTGGCCTACAATGAGCAGTTCTTC.

The chain combines TRBV11-1 with TRBJ2-7, with D possibly being TRBD2 (7 bases). Trimming cost V 2 bases and J 3 bases, with 23 bases left between them. The CDR3 is 18 residues long. Germline values: CDR1 SGHAT, CDR2 FQDESV (reference sequence). The CDR3 loop is CASSLKGGWGSSYYEQYF. The CDR3 nucleotides are TGTGCCAGCAGCTTAAAGGGGGGGTGGGGGTCCTCCTACTACGAGCAGTACTTC.

V gene TRBV14 combines with J gene TRBJ2-4; TRBD1 might be the D (6 bases). Germline V gene sequence: CDR1 SGHDN, CDR2 FVKESK. Trimming left V 3 bases short and J 5 bases short, with 8 bases between. The CDR3 has 13 amino acids. CDR3 in amino acids: CASSQNRENIQYF. The CDR3 bases are TGTGCCAGCAGCCAGAACAGGGAAAACATTCAGTACTTC.

The V call is TRBV6-5, the J call TRBJ2-2, with D unclear. V dropped 2 bases and J dropped 7 bases, with 8 bases sitting between them. Germline V gene lookup returns CDR1 MNHEY and CDR2 SVGAGI. There are 13 residues in the CDR3. The CDR3 DNA is TGTGCCAGCAGTTACACAAAGGTCGGGGAGCTGTTTTTT. Its translation is CASSYTKVGELFF.

The chain joins TRBV4-1 to TRBJ2-1; D not certain. CDR3 length: 13 amino acids. The V gene's germline CDR1 is MGHRA and CDR2 YSYEKL. The V gene lost 0 bases and the J gene lost 8 bases, with 8 bases spanning the gap. The CDR3 region is CASSQEAGYEQFF. Written as DNA, the CDR3 is TGCGCCAGCAGCCAAGAGGCAGGCTATGAGCAGTTCTTC.

This clonotype was counted at least ten times. This chain uses TRBV5-1 with TRBJ1-3, with no clear D. CDR1 SGHRS and CDR2 YFSETQ come from the germline V gene. Trimming took 0 bases from V and 4 from J, leaving 11 bases between them. This CDR3 is built from 15 residues. CDR3 region: CASSLAVGPGNTIYF. Written as DNA, the CDR3 is TGCGCCAGCAGCTTGGCCGTTGGTCCCGGAAACACCATATATTTT.